These T cell receptor beta chains were read from a single sample in a study of cytomegalovirus exposure and HLA in healthy donors. The data were produced by immunoSEQ multiplex PCR, yet TCRdb's version contains in-frame clones alone and is incomplete. The sample yields some 90,000 clones, 76% seen once. Sample: PBMCs. These receptor sequences come from a middle-aged man in good health and CMV-seronegative. CDR3s include the opening cysteine and the closing phenylalanine or tryptophan. A D gene is named only where the DNA matches it firmly. For some rows the clone size is stated as once, few or many, or as a class when expanded; others skip it.

.	once	14	TRBV6-6	TRBJ1-6	TGTGCCAGCGCCGCGACGGGAGATAATTCACCCCTCCACTTT	CASAATGDNSPLHF
TRBD2	.	16	TRBV6-4	TRBJ2-2	TGTGCCAGCAGTGACTCGACTAGCGGGGGGGCCGGGGAGCTGTTTTTT	CASSDSTSGGAGELFF
.	.	13	TRBV7-6	TRBJ1-1	TGTGCCAGCAGCTTGGGGGGAGACACTGAAGCTTTCTTT	CASSLGGDTEAFF
TRBD1	few	15	TRBV6-1	TRBJ2-7	TGTGCCAGCAGTGAATTTCGGACAGGGCCCTACGAGCAGTACTTC	CASSEFRTGPYEQYF
TRBD1	.	13	TRBV10-3	TRBJ2-1	TGTGCCATCTCAGGGGGCGCCGATAATGAGCAGTTCTTC	CAISGGADNEQFF
TRBD1	.	15	TRBV2	TRBJ1-5	TGTGCCAGCAGTGGGACAGGGGTAAGCAATCAGCCCCAGCATTTT	CASSGTGVSNQPQHF
.	.	11	TRBV20-1	TRBJ2-7	TGCAGTGCTAGTACTAGCTACGAGCAGTACTTC	CSASTSYEQYF
.	.	15	TRBV4-3	TRBJ2-1	TGCGCCAGCAGCCAAGGAGTAGCCGGCTACAATGAGCAGTTCTTC	CASSQGVAGYNEQFF
.	.	14	TRBV6-5	TRBJ1-4	TGTGCCAGCGCCTGGGACTTAACTAATGAAAAACTGTTTTTT	CASAWDLTNEKLFF
TRBD1	.	15	TRBV9	TRBJ2-3	TGTGCCAGCAGTCGACGACAGGGGGCTACAGATACGCAGTATTTT	CASSRRQGATDTQYF
.	.	16	TRBV4-1	TRBJ2-6	TGCGCCAGCAGCCAAGACCTAATCGCTGGGGCCAACGTCCTGACTTTC	CASSQDLIAGANVLTF
.	once	12	TRBV4-2	TRBJ2-7	TGTGCCAGCAGCCAAGATGATACGGGGCAGTACTTC	CASSQDDTGQYF
.	.	12	TRBV5-4	TRBJ2-7	TGTGCCGGCAGCGCTAGGGGTCACGAGCAGTACTTC	CAGSARGHEQYF
.	.	18	TRBV5-6	TRBJ2-6	TGTGCCAGCAGCCTTGCCAAAGGTCGACTCTCTGGGGCCAACGTCCTGACTTTC	CASSLAKGRLSGANVLTF
TRBD1	.	14	TRBV7-2	TRBJ1-5	TGTGCCAGCAGCTTTCAGGGGGCTAATCAGCCCCAGCATTTT	CASSFQGANQPQHF
TRBD1	.	15	TRBV5-5	TRBJ1-2	TGTGCCAGCAGCTTGGGGACAGGTTCTCACTATGGCTACACCTTC	CASSLGTGSHYGYTF
TRBD2	few	16	TRBV4-3	TRBJ2-2	TGCGCCAGCAGCCAAGATTTTCCGGGAGGGACCGGGGAGCTGTTTTTT	CASSQDFPGGTGELFF
TRBD2	once	15	TRBV7-2	TRBJ2-1	TGTGCCAGCAGCTTACGGGGGGGATCGTACAATGAGCAGTTCTTC	CASSLRGGSYNEQFF
TRBD1	.	15	TRBV6-1	TRBJ2-7	TGTGCCAGCAGTGAAGGAACAGGGGGCTCCTACGAGCAGTACTTC	CASSEGTGGSYEQYF
.	.	14	TRBV5-8	TRBJ2-7	TGTGCCAGCAGCTTGGTAGGAGTCCCTTTAGATCAGTACTTC	CASSLVGVPLDQYF
TRBD1	.	14	TRBV4-3	TRBJ2-7	TGCGCCAGCAGCCTCGGGACAGAGGCCTACGAGCAGTACTTC	CASSLGTEAYEQYF
.	.	12	TRBV10-3	TRBJ1-2	TGTGCCATCAGGCCAGGGGACTATGGCTACACCTTC	CAIRPGDYGYTF
TRBD1	few	14	TRBV5-1	TRBJ1-1	TGCGCCAGCAGGTCACAGGGGGGTAGGACTGAAGCTTTCTTT	CASRSQGGRTEAFF
TRBD2	once	15	TRBV28	TRBJ2-3	TGTGCCAGCAGTTCCGGACTAGCGGGCACAGATACGCAGTATTTT	CASSSGLAGTDTQYF
.	.	15	TRBV12-2	TRBJ2-1	TGTGCAAGTCGCCCCATAGACAGGGAGAACGATGAGCAGTTCTTC	CASRPIDRENDEQFF
TRBD1	.	15	TRBV6-5	TRBJ1-2	TGTGCCAGCAGCCCACAGGGGTGGAGGGGAAATGGCTACACCTTC	CASSPQGWRGNGYTF
TRBD1	.	13	TRBV6-1	TRBJ1-1	TGTGCCACCTCGGGACAGAAGAACACTGAAGCTTTCTTT	CATSGQKNTEAFF
.	.	12	TRBV28	TRBJ2-5	TGTGCCAGCTGGTTGGCCGGGGAGACCCAGTACTTC	CASWLAGETQYF
TRBD2	once	17	TRBV11-2	TRBJ2-3	TGTGCCAGCAGCTTAGATAGGGGGACTAGCGGGGCAGATACGCAGTATTTT	CASSLDRGTSGADTQYF
TRBD1	few	14	TRBV7-8	TRBJ1-4	TGTGCCAGCAGGCCGGGACAGCCCAATGAAAAACTGTTTTTT	CASRPGQPNEKLFF
.	.	17	TRBV30	TRBJ1-4	TGTGCCTGGAGTTTCAGCAGGGCGGGGGCTGGGGATGAAAAACTGTTTTTT	CAWSFSRAGAGDEKLFF
TRBD2	.	13	TRBV7-3	TRBJ2-5	TGTGCCAGCAGCACGGGGGGGCAGGAGACCCAGTACTTC	CASSTGGQETQYF
.	.	14	TRBV5-1	TRBJ2-7	TGCGCCAGCAGCTGGCAGACGGGGACCTACGAGCAGTACTTC	CASSWQTGTYEQYF
.	.	15	TRBV4-1	TRBJ2-7	TGCGCCAGCAGCCAAACTGTCAGGGCCTCCTACGAGCAGTACTTC	CASSQTVRASYEQYF
.	.	17	TRBV18	TRBJ2-3	TGTGCCAGCTCACCACCCAGGGCATTAGACCTCACAGATACGCAGTATTTT	CASSPPRALDLTDTQYF
TRBD2	.	15	TRBV5-6	TRBJ2-5	TGTGCCAGCAGCTCCCCGGGACTAAAGCTCGAGACCCAGTACTTC	CASSSPGLKLETQYF
TRBD1	few	16	TRBV4-1	TRBJ1-4	TGCGCCAGCAGCCATGAACCGGGACAGGGGATTGAAAAACTGTTTTTT	CASSHEPGQGIEKLFF
TRBD1	.	15	TRBV7-3	TRBJ2-7	TGTGCCAGCAGCGCCCCGGGACAGGGGATTTACGAGCAGTACTTC	CASSAPGQGIYEQYF
TRBD1	once	15	TRBV7-3	TRBJ2-7	TGTGCCAGCAGCTCGCCCCGTACAGGGGACCACGAGCAGTACTTC	CASSSPRTGDHEQYF
TRBD1	.	15	TRBV7-9	TRBJ1-2	TGTGCCAGCAGCGAGAGTGGTACAGGGGCCTATGGCTACACCTTC	CASSESGTGAYGYTF
.	.	13	TRBV30	TRBJ2-7	TGTGCCTGGAGTCACATAGCCGCTTACGAGCAGTACTTC	CAWSHIAAYEQYF